The rows below give T cell receptor beta chains drawn from one sample of a study of blood T cell repertoires in COVID-19. The assay was immunoSEQ multiplex PCR, and TCRdb's table has in-frame clones only and misses some. This sample has tens of thousands of clones, with almost 90% found just once. What was sequenced was peripheral blood. The receptor set was obtained from a man in his sixties with acute or convalescent COVID-19. Each CDR3 is given with its conserved first and last residue. Each record gives: J gene, D gene, clone size, V gene, CDR3 protein, CDR3 DNA. The D gene is left open where the match is weak. Rows give clone size only sometimes, using once, few, many, or a class for an expanded clone.

J gene: TRBJ2-1; D gene: .; clone size: .; V gene: TRBV5-1; CDR3 protein: CASSWGLDEQFF; CDR3 DNA: TGCGCCAGCAGCTGGGGGCTCGATGAGCAGTTCTTC
J gene: TRBJ2-1; D gene: TRBD2; clone size: .; V gene: TRBV27; CDR3 protein: CASSLFAAGGYEQFF; CDR3 DNA: TGTGCCAGCAGTTTATTTGCGGCGGGAGGCTATGAGCAGTTCTTC
J gene: TRBJ2-1; D gene: .; clone size: .; V gene: TRBV19; CDR3 protein: CASSMVAGYQNNEQFF; CDR3 DNA: TGTGCCAGTAGTATGGTGGCGGGATATCAAAACAATGAGCAGTTCTTC
J gene: TRBJ1-5; D gene: .; clone size: .; V gene: TRBV28; CDR3 protein: CASSLTQGYQPQHF; CDR3 DNA: TGTGCCAGCAGTTTAACCCAGGGTTATCAGCCCCAGCATTTT
J gene: TRBJ2-7; D gene: TRBD2; clone size: .; V gene: TRBV29-1; CDR3 protein: CSVETGEPIAGVRNEQYF; CDR3 DNA: TGCAGCGTTGAGACCGGGGAGCCTATAGCGGGAGTTCGGAACGAGCAGTACTTC
J gene: TRBJ1-2; D gene: .; clone size: .; V gene: TRBV28; CDR3 protein: CASSDLIRGGVYGYTF; CDR3 DNA: TGTGCCAGCAGCGACCTGATAAGGGGGGGGGTCTATGGCTACACCTTC
J gene: TRBJ2-3; D gene: .; clone size: .; V gene: TRBV12-3/TRBV12-4; CDR3 protein: CATDPGADTQYF; CDR3 DNA: TGTGCCACGGACCCGGGGGCAGATACGCAGTATTTT
J gene: TRBJ2-2; D gene: .; clone size: .; V gene: TRBV28; CDR3 protein: CASSRGPSRELFF; CDR3 DNA: TGTGCCAGCAGCAGAGGGCCTAGCAGGGAGCTGTTTTTT
J gene: TRBJ2-5; D gene: TRBD1; clone size: once; V gene: TRBV5-1; CDR3 protein: CASSSGQGIGETQYF; CDR3 DNA: TGCGCCAGCAGCTCGGGACAGGGAATAGGGGAGACCCAGTACTTC
J gene: TRBJ2-3; D gene: TRBD2; clone size: once; V gene: TRBV19; CDR3 protein: CASTKREGFTDTQYF; CDR3 DNA: TGTGCCAGTACTAAGCGGGAGGGATTCACAGATACGCAGTATTTT
J gene: TRBJ1-1; D gene: TRBD1; clone size: once; V gene: TRBV28; CDR3 protein: CASRLRTGRGNTEAFF; CDR3 DNA: TGTGCCAGCAGACTCCGGACAGGGAGGGGGAACACTGAAGCTTTCTTT
J gene: TRBJ2-7; D gene: TRBD2; clone size: .; V gene: TRBV27; CDR3 protein: CASSSLLAGGSEQYF; CDR3 DNA: TGTGCCAGCAGTTCACTTCTAGCGGGAGGGAGCGAGCAGTACTTC
J gene: TRBJ2-7; D gene: TRBD1; clone size: .; V gene: TRBV4-1; CDR3 protein: CASSRETGGAPYEQYF; CDR3 DNA: TGCGCCAGCAGCCGGGAAACAGGGGGCGCCCCGTACGAGCAGTACTTC
J gene: TRBJ2-1; D gene: TRBD1; clone size: .; V gene: TRBV19; CDR3 protein: CASTKDRTMGEQFF; CDR3 DNA: TGTGCCAGTACCAAGGACAGGACAATGGGTGAGCAGTTCTTC